This T cell receptor (beta chain) was sequenced during a study of blood T cell repertoires in COVID-19. Study context: Acute and convalescent COVID-19 specimens originated in the United States, Italy and Spain. Sample material is recorded as cDNA or gDNA derived from T cells, B-cell-depleted T cells, or PBMCs.

Libraries were prepared by immunoSEQ multiplex PCR; TCRdb keeps only in-frame clonotypes and omits some of them. The data contain a few hundred thousand clones, approximately 85% of them singletons. The TCR sequence derives from a man aged 80 or over with acute or convalescent COVID-19. The sample taken for sequencing was peripheral blood.

This CDR3 reads CASGGPAGSYTEAFF. The CDR3, as DNA: TGTGCGTCGGGGGGGCCCGCGGGTTCTTACACTGAAGCTTTCTTT. The rearrangement joins TRBV7-9 to TRBJ1-1; possible D gene TRBD1, 6 bases. The germline gives CDR1 SEHNR, CDR2 FQNEAQ (reference sequence). The CDR3 covers 15 residues.